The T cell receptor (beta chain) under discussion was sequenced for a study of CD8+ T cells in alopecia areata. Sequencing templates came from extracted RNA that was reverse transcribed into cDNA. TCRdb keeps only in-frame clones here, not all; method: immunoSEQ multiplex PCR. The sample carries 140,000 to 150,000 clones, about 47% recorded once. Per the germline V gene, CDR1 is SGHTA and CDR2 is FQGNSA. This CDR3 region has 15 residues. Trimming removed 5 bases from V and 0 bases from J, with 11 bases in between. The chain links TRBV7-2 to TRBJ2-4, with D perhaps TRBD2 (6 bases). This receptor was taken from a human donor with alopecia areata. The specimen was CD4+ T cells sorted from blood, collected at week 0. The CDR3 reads CASSPGGSAKNIQYF. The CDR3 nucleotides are TGTGCCAGCAGCCCCGGGGGTTCAGCCAAAAACATTCAGTACTTC.